Sequencing of this T cell receptor beta chain was carried out in a study of T cells after yellow fever vaccination. As for the study in general: The fractions with low cell numbers were processed using SMART-Seq v4 Ultra Low Input.

Study-level findings and limits: On re-exposure, the response was weaker but peaked faster, at day 5 versus 15. In post-booster samples, most primary-vaccination clones reappeared (approximately 96% CD4, roughly 88% CD8).

Details on this clonotype: Its antigen remains unknown.

In germline, CDR1 is DFQATT, CDR2 SNEGSKA (reference sequence). Deletions cut 3 bases from V and 11 bases from J, with 13 bases between. CDR3 length equals 11 residues. TCRdb processed the 5' RACE reads anew with MiXCR; each CDR3 protein has one entry. The sample comprises 99,000 or so distinct CDR3 sequences, under 7% of which are singletons, and 35% to 45% rests with the top ten. Sequenced here: CD8+ T cells sorted from PBMCs, sampled 10 days after the yellow fever booster vaccination. The rearrangement links TRBV20-1 to TRBJ1-1; D remains unclear. The clonotype originates from a man aged 18 to 30 who received the YFV17D yellow fever vaccine. The CDR3 loop reads CSASRLAGAFF. For the CDR3, the DNA is TGCAGTGCTAGTCGTCTGGCGGGGGCTTTCTTT.